This TCR beta chain is drawn from a study of memory CD4+ T cells and cytomegalovirus serostatus. Study as a whole: Of the healthy Belgian adults, 9 or 10 were CMV seropositive and 20 to 30 seronegative. Study-level findings and limits: Each of 65 to 75 CMV-associated TCRbeta sequences occurred in one to five individuals.

Single viable CD3+CD4+CD8-CD45RO+ cells were sorted as the memory CD4+ T cells. Donors' CMV status reflects serum IgG against pp150, pp28, p38, p52. Turning to this clone: Antigen: not known.

Methods used by the authors: Out-of-frame sequences were removed, leaving about 2.2 million distinct TCRbeta sequences. TCRdb keeps only in-frame clones here, not all; method: immunoSEQ multiplex PCR. V, J and clone size are taken as reported in that table, and D and trimming were inferred from the DNA itself. This sample has tens of thousands of clones, with 79% found just once. The germline V gene encodes CDR1 SGHRS and CDR2 YFSETQ. CDR3 length: 15 residues. The germline V and J ends were trimmed by 0 bases and 1 base, with 8 bases remaining between them. This sequence was found in an adult in good health and CMV-seronegative. The sequenced sample consisted of memory CD4+ T cells from blood. The chain has TRBV5-1 and TRBJ1-5; TRBD1 is a possible D gene (6 bases). The CDR3 bases are TGCGCCAGCAGCTTGGTAGGGGGAAGCAATCAGCCCCAGCATTTT. Protein product: CASSLVGGSNQPQHF. Full variable domain (missing parts from reference TRBV5-1 and TRBJ1-5): KAGVTQTPRYLIKTRGQQVTLSCSPISGHRSVSWYQQTPGQGLQFLFEYFSETQRNKGNFPGRFSGRQFSNSRSEMNVSTLELGDSALYLCASSLVGGSNQPQHFGDGTRLSIL.